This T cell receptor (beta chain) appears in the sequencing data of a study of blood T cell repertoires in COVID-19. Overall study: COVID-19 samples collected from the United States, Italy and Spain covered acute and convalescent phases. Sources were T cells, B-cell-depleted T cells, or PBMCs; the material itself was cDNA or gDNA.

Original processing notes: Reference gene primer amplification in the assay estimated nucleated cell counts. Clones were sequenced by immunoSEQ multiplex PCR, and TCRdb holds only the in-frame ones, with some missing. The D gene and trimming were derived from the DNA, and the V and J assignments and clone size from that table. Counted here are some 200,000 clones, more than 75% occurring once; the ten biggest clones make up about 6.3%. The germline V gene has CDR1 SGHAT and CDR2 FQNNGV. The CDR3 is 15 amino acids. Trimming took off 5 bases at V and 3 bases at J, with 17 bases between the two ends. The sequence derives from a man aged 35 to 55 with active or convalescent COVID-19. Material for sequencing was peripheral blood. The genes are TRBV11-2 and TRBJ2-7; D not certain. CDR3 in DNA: TGTGCCAGCAGCCCCGGTCACTCCTATATCTACGAGCAGTACTTC. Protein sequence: CASSPGHSYIYEQYF.